This TCR beta chain derives from a study of blood T cell repertoires in COVID-19. Losses at the gene ends were 3 bases for V and 5 bases for J; bases not matched to a gene: 2. The germline V gene encodes CDR1 SNHLY and CDR2 FYNNEI. This CDR3 comprises 13 residues. Here immunoSEQ multiplex PCR was the method, and the copy in TCRdb shows in-frame clones only, minus some. There are about 71,000 clones in the sample; more than 75% occur only once, and roughly an eighth lies in the top ten. The chain uses TRBV2 and TRBJ2-5; 8 nucleotides agree with TRBD2. Sequenced sample: peripheral blood. The clonotype was recovered from a woman of 80 years or more with acute or convalescent COVID-19. The CDR3 loop reads CASSDGGAETQYF. In nucleotides, the CDR3 is TGTGCCAGCAGTGACGGGGGGGCTGAGACCCAGTACTTC.